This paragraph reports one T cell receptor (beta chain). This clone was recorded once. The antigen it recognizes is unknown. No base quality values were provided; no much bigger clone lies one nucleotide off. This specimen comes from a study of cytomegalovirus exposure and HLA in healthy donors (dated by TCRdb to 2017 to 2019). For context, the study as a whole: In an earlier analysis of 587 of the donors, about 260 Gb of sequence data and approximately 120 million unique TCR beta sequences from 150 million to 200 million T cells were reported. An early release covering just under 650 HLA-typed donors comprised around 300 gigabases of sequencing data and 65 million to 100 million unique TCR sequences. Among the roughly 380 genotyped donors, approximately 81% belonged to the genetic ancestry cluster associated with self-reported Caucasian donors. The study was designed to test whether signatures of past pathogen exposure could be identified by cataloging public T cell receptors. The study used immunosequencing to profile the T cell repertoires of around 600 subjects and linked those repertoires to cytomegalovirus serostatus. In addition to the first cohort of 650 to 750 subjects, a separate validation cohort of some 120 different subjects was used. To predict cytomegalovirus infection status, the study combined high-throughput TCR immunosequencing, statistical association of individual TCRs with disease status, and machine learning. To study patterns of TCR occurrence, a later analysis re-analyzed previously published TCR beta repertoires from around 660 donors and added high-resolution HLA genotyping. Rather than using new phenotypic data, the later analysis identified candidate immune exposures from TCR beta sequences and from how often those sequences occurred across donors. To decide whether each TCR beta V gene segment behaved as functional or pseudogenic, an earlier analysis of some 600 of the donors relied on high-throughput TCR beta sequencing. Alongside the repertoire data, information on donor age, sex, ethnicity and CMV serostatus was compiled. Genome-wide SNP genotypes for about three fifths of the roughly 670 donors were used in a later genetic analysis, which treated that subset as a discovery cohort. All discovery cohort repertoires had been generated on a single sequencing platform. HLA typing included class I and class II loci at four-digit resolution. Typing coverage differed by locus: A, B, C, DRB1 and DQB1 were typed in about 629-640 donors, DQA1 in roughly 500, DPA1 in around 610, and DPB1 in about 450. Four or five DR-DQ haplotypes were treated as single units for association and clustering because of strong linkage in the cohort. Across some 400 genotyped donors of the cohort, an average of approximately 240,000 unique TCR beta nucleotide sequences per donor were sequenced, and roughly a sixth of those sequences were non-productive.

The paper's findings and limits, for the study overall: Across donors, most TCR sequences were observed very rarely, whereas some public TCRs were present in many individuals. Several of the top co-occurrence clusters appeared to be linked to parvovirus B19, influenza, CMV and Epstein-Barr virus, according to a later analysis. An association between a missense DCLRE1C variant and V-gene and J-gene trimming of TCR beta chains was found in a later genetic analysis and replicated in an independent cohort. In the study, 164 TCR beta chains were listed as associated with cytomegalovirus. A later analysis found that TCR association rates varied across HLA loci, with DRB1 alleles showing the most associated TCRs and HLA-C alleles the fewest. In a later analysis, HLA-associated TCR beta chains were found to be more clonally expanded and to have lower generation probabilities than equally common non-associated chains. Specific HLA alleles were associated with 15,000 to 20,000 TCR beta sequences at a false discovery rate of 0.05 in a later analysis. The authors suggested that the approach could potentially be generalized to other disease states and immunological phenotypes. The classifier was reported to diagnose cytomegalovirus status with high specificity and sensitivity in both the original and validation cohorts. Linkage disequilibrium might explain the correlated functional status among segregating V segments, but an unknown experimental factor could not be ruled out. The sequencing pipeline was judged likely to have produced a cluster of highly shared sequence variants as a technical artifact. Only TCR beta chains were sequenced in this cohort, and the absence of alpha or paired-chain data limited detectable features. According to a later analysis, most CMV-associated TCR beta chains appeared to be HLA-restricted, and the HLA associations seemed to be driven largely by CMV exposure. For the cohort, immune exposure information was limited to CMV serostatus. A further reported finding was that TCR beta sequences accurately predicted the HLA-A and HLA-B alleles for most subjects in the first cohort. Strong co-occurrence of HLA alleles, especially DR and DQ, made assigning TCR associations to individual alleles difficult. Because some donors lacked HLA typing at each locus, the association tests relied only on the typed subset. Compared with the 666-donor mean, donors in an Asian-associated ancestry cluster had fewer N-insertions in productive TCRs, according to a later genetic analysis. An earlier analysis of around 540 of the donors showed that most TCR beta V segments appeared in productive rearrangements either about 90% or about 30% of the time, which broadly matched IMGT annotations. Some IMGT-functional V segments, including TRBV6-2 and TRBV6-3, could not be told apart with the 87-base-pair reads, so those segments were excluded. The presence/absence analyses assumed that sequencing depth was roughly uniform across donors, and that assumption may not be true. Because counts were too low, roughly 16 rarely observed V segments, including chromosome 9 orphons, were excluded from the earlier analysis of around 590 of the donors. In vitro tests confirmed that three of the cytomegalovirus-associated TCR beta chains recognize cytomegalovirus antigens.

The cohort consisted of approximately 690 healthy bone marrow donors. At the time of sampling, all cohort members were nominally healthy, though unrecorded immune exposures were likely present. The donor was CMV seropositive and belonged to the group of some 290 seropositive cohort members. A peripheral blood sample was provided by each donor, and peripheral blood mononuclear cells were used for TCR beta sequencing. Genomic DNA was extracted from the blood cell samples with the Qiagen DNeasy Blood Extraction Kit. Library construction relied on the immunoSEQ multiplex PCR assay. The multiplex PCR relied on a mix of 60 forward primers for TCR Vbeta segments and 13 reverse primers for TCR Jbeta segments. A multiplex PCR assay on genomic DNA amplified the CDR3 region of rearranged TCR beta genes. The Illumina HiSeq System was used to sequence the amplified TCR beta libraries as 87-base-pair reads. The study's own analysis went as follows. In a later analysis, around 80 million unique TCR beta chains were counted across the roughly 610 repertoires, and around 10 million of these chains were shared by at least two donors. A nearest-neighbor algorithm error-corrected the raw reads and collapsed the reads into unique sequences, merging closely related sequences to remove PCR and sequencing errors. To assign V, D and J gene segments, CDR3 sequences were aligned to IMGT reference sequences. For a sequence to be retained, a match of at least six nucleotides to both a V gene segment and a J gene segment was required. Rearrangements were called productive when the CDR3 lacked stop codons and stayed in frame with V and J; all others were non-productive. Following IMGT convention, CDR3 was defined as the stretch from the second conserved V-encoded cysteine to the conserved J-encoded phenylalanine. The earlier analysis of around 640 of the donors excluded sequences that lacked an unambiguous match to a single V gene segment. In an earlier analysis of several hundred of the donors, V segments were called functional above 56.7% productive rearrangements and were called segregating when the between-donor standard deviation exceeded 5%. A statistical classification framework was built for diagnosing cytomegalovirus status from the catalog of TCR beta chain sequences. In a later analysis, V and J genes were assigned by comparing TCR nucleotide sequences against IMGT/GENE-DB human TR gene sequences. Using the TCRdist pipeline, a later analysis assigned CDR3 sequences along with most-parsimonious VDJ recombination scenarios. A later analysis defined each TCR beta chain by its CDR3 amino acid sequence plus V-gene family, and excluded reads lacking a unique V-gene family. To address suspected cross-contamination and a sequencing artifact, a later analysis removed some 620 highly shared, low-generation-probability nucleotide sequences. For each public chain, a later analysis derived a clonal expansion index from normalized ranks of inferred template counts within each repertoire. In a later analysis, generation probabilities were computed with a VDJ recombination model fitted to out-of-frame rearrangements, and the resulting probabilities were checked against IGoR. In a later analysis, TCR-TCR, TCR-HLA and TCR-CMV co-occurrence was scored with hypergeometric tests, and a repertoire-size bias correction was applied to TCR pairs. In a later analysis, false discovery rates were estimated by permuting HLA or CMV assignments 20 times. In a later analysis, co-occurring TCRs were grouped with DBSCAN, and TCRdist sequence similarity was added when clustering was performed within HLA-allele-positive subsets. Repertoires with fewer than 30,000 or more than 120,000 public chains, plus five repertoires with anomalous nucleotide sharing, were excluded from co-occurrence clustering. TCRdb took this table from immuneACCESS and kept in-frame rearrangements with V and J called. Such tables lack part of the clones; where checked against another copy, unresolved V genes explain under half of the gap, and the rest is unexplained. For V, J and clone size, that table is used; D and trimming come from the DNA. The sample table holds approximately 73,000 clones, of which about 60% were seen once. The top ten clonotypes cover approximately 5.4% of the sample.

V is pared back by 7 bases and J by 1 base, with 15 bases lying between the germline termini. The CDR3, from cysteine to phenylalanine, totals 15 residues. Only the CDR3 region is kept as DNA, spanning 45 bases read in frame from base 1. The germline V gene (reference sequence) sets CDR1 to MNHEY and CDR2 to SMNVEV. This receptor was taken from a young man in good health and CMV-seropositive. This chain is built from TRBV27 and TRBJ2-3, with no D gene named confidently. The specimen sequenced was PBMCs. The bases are TGTGCCAGCACACCTCCCCTCACAGGCACAGATACGCAGTATTTT. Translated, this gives CASTPPLTGTDTQYF.